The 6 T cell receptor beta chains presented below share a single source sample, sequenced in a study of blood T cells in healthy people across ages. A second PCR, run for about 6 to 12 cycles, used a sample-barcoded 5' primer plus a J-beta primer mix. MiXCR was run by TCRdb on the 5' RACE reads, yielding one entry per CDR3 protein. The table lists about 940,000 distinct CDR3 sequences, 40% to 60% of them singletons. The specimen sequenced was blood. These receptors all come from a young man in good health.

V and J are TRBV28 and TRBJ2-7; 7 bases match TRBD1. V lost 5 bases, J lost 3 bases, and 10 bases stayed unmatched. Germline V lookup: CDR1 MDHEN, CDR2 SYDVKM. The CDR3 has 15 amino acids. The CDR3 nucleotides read TGTGCCAGCAGTGACTCGACAGGGACCTTCTACGAGCAGTACTTC. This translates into CASSDSTGTFYEQYF.

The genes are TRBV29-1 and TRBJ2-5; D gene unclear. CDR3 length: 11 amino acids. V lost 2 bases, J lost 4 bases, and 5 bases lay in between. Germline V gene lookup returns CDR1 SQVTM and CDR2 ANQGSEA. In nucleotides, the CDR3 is TGCAGCGTTGAATCCCCAGAGACCCAGTACTTC. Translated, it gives CSVESPETQYF.

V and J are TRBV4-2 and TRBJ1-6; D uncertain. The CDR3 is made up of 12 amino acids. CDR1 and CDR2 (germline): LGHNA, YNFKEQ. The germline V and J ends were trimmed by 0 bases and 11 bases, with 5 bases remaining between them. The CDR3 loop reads CASSQDLTPLHF. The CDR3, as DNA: TGTGCCAGCAGCCAAGACCTGACACCCCTCCACTTT.

CDR3 bases: TGTGCCATCAGTGAGGGACTAGTGGGGAACAATGAGCAGTTCTTC. Its translation: CAISEGLVGNNEQFF. The chain uses TRBV10-3 and TRBJ2-1; 7 nucleotides line up with TRBD2. The V segment lost 2 bases and the J segment 5 bases; nucleotides outside the gene matches: 6. Germline CDR1 and CDR2: ENHRY and SYGVKD. The CDR3 has 15 residues.

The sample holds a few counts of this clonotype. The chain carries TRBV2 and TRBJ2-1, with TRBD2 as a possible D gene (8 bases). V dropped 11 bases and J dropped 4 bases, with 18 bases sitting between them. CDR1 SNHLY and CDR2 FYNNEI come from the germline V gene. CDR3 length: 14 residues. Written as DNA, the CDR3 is TGTGCCGGAAGGGGGCGGGGGGCGTACAATGAGCAGTTCTTC. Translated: CAGRGRGAYNEQFF.

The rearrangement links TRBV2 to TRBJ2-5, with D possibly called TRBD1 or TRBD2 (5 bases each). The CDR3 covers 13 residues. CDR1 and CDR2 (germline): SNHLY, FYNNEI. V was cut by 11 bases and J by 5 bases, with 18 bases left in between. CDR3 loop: CAFGRDLGETQYF. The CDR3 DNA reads TGTGCCTTCGGTAGGGACCTCGGGGAGACCCAGTACTTC.